The next 24 T cell receptor beta chains were all read from a single sample in a study of early stage breast cancer tumors. The table came from immunoSEQ multiplex PCR; TCRdb's copy has only in-frame clones and leaves some out. The data hold 40,000 to 60,000 clones, with just under 80% observed a single time. The sample taken for sequencing was blood. The source of these receptors is a person aged 35 to 50 with breast cancer.

The CDR3: CASSPRLAESRNEQFF. In DNA form, the CDR3 reads TGTGCCAGCTCACCACGGCTAGCGGAGAGTCGCAATGAGCAGTTCTTC. The chain joins TRBV18 to TRBJ2-1; TRBD2 matches 7 bases. The CDR3 loop spans 16 amino acids. V gave up 1 base and J gave up 6 bases; unmatched junction bases: 9. From germline, CDR1 is KGHSH and CDR2 LQKENI.

CDR3 residues: CASSLDVRRQYF. CDR3 coding DNA: TGTGCCAGCAGCTTAGATGTCCGAAGGCAGTACTTC. J is TRBJ2-7 and V is TRBV11-3; D ambiguous. The CDR3 has 12 residues. Trimming shortened V by 0 bases and J by 9 bases, and 9 bases separated the two germline ends. From germline, CDR1 is SGHNT and CDR2 YENEEA.

The chain couples TRBV5-1 to TRBJ2-2; D is unresolved. With 0 bases removed from V and 3 bases from J, the gap between germline ends came to 3 bases. In germline, CDR1 is SGHRS, CDR2 YFSETQ. This CDR3 comprises 13 residues. The CDR3 reads CASSLDHTGELFF. Here the CDR3 DNA reads TGCGCCAGCAGCTTGGACCACACCGGGGAGCTGTTTTTT.

Only a few counts were recorded for this clone. J is TRBJ2-5 and V is TRBV6-6; unclear D gene. There are 14 residues in the CDR3. Germline CDR1 and CDR2: MNHNY and SVGAGI (reference sequence). The V end lost 6 bases, the J end lost 5 bases, and 16 bases lay between the germline ends. This CDR3 is CASSPQPIGETQYF. The CDR3 bases are TGTGCCAGCAGCCCGCAGCCCATCGGGGAGACCCAGTACTTC.

This clone was found once. The chain recombines TRBV6-1 with TRBJ2-7; 9 positions match TRBD1. Trimming removed 7 bases from V and 3 bases from J; junction bases left unmatched: 7. Germline V gives CDR1 MNHNS, CDR2 SASEGT. CDR3 size: 14 residues. The CDR3 loop reads CASTRTGEGYEQYF. DNA for the CDR3: TGTGCCAGCACCCGGACAGGGGAGGGCTACGAGCAGTACTTC.

The chain combines TRBV19 with TRBJ1-4; 9 bases are a match to TRBD1. The ends lost 7 bases at V and 6 bases at J; junction bases unmatched: 3. The germline V gene encodes CDR1 LNHDA and CDR2 SQIVND (reference sequence). The CDR3 is 13 amino acids. As DNA, the CDR3 is TGTGCCAGTATGGGGACAGGGTATGAAAAACTGTTTTTT. This sequence encodes CASMGTGYEKLFF.

This chain connects TRBV29-1 to TRBJ2-7, with 11 bases matching TRBD2. In germline, CDR1 is SQVTM, CDR2 ANQGSEA. This CDR3 region has 14 residues. The CDR3 DNA sequence: TGCTCGGCTTTGTTCGGGGGGACTAGCGGCGAGCAGTACTTC. Its translation is CSALFGGTSGEQYF.

The V and J genes are TRBV19 and TRBJ2-5; D is unresolved. Per germline, CDR1 LNHDA and CDR2 SQIVND (reference sequence). V lost 5 bases and J 5 bases, leaving 9 bases between the germline ends. The CDR3 covers 12 residues. CDR3 amino acids: CASSDTMETQYF. The CDR3 DNA sequence: TGTGCCAGTAGTGATACGATGGAGACCCAGTACTTC.

This clone has just one count. The rearrangement joins TRBV5-1 to TRBJ2-3; 12 bases fit TRBD2. V gave up 4 bases and J gave up 1 base; unmatched junction bases: 10. Germline lookup yields CDR1 SGHRS and CDR2 YFSETQ. The CDR3 loop spans 18 amino acids. In DNA, the CDR3 is TGCGCCAGCAGCCCAGGGACTAGCGGGCGGTGGGGCACAGATACGCAGTATTTT. Protein sequence: CASSPGTSGRWGTDTQYF.

V and J are TRBV10-3 and TRBJ2-7; 10 bases match TRBD2. The CDR3 loop spans 15 amino acids. Germline CDR1 reads ENHRY; CDR2 reads SYGVKD. V was clipped by 6 bases and J by 3 bases; unmatched bases: 8. This chain's CDR3 is CAIRGLAGDRYEQYF. CDR3 bases: TGTGCCATCAGGGGCCTAGCGGGAGACCGCTACGAGCAGTACTTC.

The rearrangement joins TRBV19 to TRBJ2-7; D remains ambiguous. The length of the CDR3 is 15 residues. V dropped 10 bases and J dropped 0 bases, with 19 bases sitting between them. The germline V gene has CDR1 LNHDA and CDR2 SQIVND (reference sequence). CDR3 sequence: CATQRSDGSSYEQYF. In nucleotides, the CDR3 is TGTGCCACACAAAGATCCGACGGAAGCTCCTACGAGCAGTACTTC.

The chain joins TRBV29-1 to TRBJ2-7, with TRBD2 as a possible D gene (6 bases). This CDR3 spans 11 amino acids. Trimming stripped 7 bases from V and 3 bases from J, with 10 bases between. CDR1 is SQVTM and CDR2 is ANQGSEA in the germline V gene. CDR3 region: CSATGSYEQYF. The CDR3 DNA sequence: TGCAGCGCAACCGGGAGCTACGAGCAGTACTTC.

The chain carries TRBV29-1 and TRBJ2-5; 12 nucleotides agree with TRBD2. In germline, CDR1 is SQVTM, CDR2 ANQGSEA. This CDR3 has 13 residues. Trimming at V came to 7 bases and at J to 5 bases, leaving 5 bases not matched to a gene. The CDR3 reads CSGTGLAGETQYF. Here the CDR3 DNA reads TGCAGCGGAACAGGACTAGCGGGGGAGACCCAGTACTTC.

V is TRBV10-1 and J is TRBJ2-7, with 11 bases identical to TRBD2. Unmatched junction bases numbered 1, after V lost 4 bases and J lost 5 bases. The CDR3 spans 13 residues. Germline values: CDR1 WNHNN, CDR2 SYGVQD (reference sequence). CDR3 protein: CASSGGLADEQYF. The CDR3, as DNA: TGCGCCAGCAGTGGGGGACTAGCGGACGAGCAGTACTTC.

The V gene is TRBV6-5, the J gene TRBJ2-7; the match to TRBD1 covers 9 bases. V gave up 0 bases and J gave up 0 bases; unmatched junction bases: 3. Germline V gene data show CDR1 as MNHEY and CDR2 as SVGAGI. This CDR3 has 16 amino acids. The CDR3 sequence is CASSYSMGQGSYEQYF. The CDR3 DNA is TGTGCCAGCAGTTACTCGATGGGACAGGGCTCCTACGAGCAGTACTTC.

This chain uses TRBV15 with TRBJ2-2; D might be TRBD2 (5 bases). Germline loops: CDR1 LNHNV, CDR2 YYDKDF (reference sequence). V gave up 6 bases and J gave up 1 base, with 12 bases separating them. The CDR3 length is 15 residues. The CDR3 region is CATRALGVNTGELFF. In DNA form, the CDR3 reads TGTGCCACCAGAGCTCTGGGAGTGAACACCGGGGAGCTGTTTTTT.

This clone has only one observation. The chain joins TRBV7-2 to TRBJ2-1; 7 nucleotides line up with TRBD2. Looked up from germline, CDR1 is SGHTA and CDR2 is FQGNSA. V gave up 5 bases and J gave up 2 bases; unmatched junction bases: 6. The CDR3 runs 15 residues. CDR3 bases: TGTGCCAGCAGCCCCGGGGGGAGTGCCTACAATGAGCAGTTCTTC. It encodes CASSPGGSAYNEQFF.

This sequence joins TRBV19 and TRBJ1-1; the D gene is possibly TRBD1 (6 bases). This CDR3 has 11 amino acids. Trimming stripped 9 bases from V and 4 bases from J, with 9 bases between. The germline gives CDR1 LNHDA, CDR2 SQIVND (reference sequence). CDR3 nucleotide sequence: TGTGCCAGCGTCAGGGGCACTGAAGCTTTCTTT. This encodes CASVRGTEAFF.

The gene calls are TRBV5-1 and TRBJ2-3; possibly TRBD2 for D (6 bases). Germline CDR1 SGHRS, CDR2 YFSETQ. This CDR3 region has 16 residues. The ends were cut back, 7 bases at V and 3 bases at J, with 21 bases in the middle. CDR3 bases: TGCGCCAGCTCCTCCGGGACTTCCGCGATGACAGATACGCAGTATTTT. Amino acid sequence: CASSSGTSAMTDTQYF.

This rearrangement joins TRBV11-3 to TRBJ1-2; unclear D gene. From germline, CDR1 is SGHNT and CDR2 YENEEA. This CDR3 spans 14 amino acids. V dropped 0 bases and J dropped 4 bases, with 9 bases sitting between them. CDR3: CASSLDRVSYGYTF. The DNA for the CDR3 is TGTGCCAGCAGCTTAGACCGGGTCTCCTATGGCTACACCTTC.

The chain uses TRBV10-3 and TRBJ2-6; 12 nucleotides match TRBD1. Germline loops: CDR1 ENHRY, CDR2 SYGVKD. Trimming removed 6 bases from V and 0 bases from J; junction bases left unmatched: 6. The length of the CDR3 is 18 residues. CDR3 region: CAISPGQGAFSGANVLTF. The CDR3 bases are TGTGCCATCAGCCCGGGACAGGGGGCCTTCTCTGGGGCCAACGTCCTGACTTTC.

This sequence joins TRBV20-1 and TRBJ2-5, with D unresolved. Trimming removed 5 bases from V and 3 bases from J, with 4 bases in between. This CDR3 has 10 amino acids. The germline CDR1 and CDR2 sequences are DFQATT and SNEGSKA (reference sequence). The CDR3 region has the DNA TGCAGTGCTTTAAAAGAGACCCAGTACTTC. This codes for CSALKETQYF.

In its sample, this clone was seen once. This chain uses TRBV6-5 with TRBJ2-7; D may match TRBD1 or TRBD2 (6 bases each). V was cut by 8 bases and J by 6 bases, with 17 bases left in between. The V gene's germline CDR1 is MNHEY and CDR2 SVGAGI. The CDR3 has 13 amino acids. The CDR3 loop reads CASLPGGGSEQYF. CDR3 DNA: TGTGCCAGCCTCCCTGGAGGGGGTAGCGAGCAGTACTTC.

This clone was seen a handful of times. This rearrangement joins TRBV30 to TRBJ2-1; no definite D call. Trimming shortened V by 0 bases and J by 9 bases, and 12 bases separated the two germline ends. Germline V gene lookup returns CDR1 GTSNPN and CDR2 SVGIG (reference sequence). The CDR3 runs to 13 residues. CDR3 nucleotide sequence: TGTGCCTGGAGTGTACCCACCATCACTGAGCAGTTCTTC. Amino acid sequence: CAWSVPTITEQFF.